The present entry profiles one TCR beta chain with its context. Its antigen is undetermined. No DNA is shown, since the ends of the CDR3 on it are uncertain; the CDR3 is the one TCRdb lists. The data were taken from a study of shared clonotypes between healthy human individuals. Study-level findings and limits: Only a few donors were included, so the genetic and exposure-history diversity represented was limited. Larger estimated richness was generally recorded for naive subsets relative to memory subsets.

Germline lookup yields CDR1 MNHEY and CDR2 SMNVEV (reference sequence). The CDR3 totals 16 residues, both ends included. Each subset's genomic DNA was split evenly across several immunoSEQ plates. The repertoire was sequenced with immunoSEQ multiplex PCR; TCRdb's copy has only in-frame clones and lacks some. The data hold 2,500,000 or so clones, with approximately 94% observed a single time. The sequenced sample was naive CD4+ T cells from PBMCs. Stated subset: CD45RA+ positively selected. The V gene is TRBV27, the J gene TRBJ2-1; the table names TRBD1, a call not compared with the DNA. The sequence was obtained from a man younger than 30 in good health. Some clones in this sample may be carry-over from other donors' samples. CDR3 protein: CASSFFGQSPYNEQFF.